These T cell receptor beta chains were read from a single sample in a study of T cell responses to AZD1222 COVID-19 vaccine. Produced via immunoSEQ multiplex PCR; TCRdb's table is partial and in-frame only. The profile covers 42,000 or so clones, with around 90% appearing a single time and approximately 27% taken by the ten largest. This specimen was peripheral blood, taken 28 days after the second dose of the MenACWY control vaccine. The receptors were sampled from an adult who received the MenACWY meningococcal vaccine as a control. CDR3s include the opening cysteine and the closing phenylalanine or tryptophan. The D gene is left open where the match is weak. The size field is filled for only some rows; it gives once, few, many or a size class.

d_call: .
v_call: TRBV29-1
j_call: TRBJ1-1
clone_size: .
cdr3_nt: TGCAGCGTTGAAGATGGCCGGGTGAAGAACACTGAAGCTTTCTTT
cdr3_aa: CSVEDGRVKNTEAFF

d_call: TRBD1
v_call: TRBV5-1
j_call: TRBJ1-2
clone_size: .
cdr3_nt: TGCGCCAGCAGCTTAACCGGGACAGTCGGCTACACCTTC
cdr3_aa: CASSLTGTVGYTF

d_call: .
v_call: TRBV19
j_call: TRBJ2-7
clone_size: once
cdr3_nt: TGTGCCAGTAGTATACGGGGCCCTACTTACGAGCAGTACTTC
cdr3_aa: CASSIRGPTYEQYF

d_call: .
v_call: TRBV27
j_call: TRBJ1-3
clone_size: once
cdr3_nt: TGTGCCAGCAGAGTAACGGCAAACTCTGGAAACACCATATATTTT
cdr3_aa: CASRVTANSGNTIYF

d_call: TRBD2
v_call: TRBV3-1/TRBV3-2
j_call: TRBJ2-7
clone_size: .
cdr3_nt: TGTGCCAGCAGCCAAGGGGGACTAGCGTACGAGCAGTACTTC
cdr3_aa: CASSQGGLAYEQYF

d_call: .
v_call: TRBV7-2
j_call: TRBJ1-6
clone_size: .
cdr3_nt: TGTGCCAGCAGCTTGGTACACCTCAATTCACCCCTCCACTTT
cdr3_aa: CASSLVHLNSPLHF

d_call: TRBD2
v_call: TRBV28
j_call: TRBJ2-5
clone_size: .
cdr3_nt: TGTGCCAGCAGTCCGCGGCTAGCGGGGGCCAGGGAGACCCAGTACTTC
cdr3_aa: CASSPRLAGARETQYF

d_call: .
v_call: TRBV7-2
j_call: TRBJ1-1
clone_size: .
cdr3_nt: TGTGCCAGTGGCCTCTCGCGGGACACTGAAGCTTTCTTT
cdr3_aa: CASGLSRDTEAFF

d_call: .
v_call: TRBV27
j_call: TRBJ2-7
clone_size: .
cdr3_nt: TGTGCCAGCATGGCCCGGGCCCCCTACGAGCAGTACTTC
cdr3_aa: CASMARAPYEQYF

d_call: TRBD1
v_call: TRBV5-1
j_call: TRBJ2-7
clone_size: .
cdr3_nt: TGCGCCAGCAGCTTGGACAGGGGCAGGGGGTACGAGCAGTACTTC
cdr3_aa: CASSLDRGRGYEQYF

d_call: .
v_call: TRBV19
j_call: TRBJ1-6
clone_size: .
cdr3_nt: TGTGCCAGTAGTCTGGCAATAAGCTCCTATAATTCACCCCTCCACTTT
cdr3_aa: CASSLAISSYNSPLHF

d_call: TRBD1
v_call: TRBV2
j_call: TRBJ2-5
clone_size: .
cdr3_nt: TGTGCCAGCGGGGACAGGGGGCGGGAGACCCAGTACTTC
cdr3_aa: CASGDRGRETQYF

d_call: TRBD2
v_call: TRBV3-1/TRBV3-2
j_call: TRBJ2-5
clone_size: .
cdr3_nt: TGTGCCAGCAGCCAAGTTAGCGGGGAGACCCAGTACTTC
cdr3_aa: CASSQVSGETQYF

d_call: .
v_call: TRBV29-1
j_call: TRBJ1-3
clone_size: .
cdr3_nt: TGCAGCGCTCTGGGGGACACTGGAAACACCATATATTTT
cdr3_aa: CSALGDTGNTIYF

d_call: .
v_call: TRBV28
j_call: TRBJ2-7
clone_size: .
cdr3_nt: TGTGCCAGCAGTTTTTCAGGGTCGCGCTCCTACGAGCAGTACTTC
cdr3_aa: CASSFSGSRSYEQYF

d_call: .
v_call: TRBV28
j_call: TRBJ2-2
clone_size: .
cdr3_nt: TGTGCCAGCAGTTTAACCGGGGGCCCGCTCACCGGGGAGCTGTTTTTT
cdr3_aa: CASSLTGGPLTGELFF

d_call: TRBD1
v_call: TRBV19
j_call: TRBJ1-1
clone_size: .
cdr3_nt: TGTGCCAGTAGTCGGTACAGGGGGCCTGAAGCTTTCTTT
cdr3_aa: CASSRYRGPEAFF

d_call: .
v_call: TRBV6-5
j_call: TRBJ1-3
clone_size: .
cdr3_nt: TGTGCCAGCCTTGACCGGGGAAACACCATATATTTT
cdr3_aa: CASLDRGNTIYF

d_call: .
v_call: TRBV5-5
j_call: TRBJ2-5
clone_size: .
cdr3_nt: TGTGCCAGCAGCTTGCTTGGTTTTCCGGAAGAGACCCAGTACTTC
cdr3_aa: CASSLLGFPEETQYF

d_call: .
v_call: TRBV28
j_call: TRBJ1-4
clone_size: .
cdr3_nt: TGTGCCAGCAGTCCCGGGACCGTAAATGAAAAACTGTTTTTT
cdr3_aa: CASSPGTVNEKLFF

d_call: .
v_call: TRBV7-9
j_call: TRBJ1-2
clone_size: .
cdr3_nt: TGTGCCAGCAGCCCAACTTCGGGGGACTATGGCTACACCTTC
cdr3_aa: CASSPTSGDYGYTF

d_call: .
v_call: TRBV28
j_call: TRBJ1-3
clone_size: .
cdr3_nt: TGTGCCAGCAGTTTAGGAAGGGTCGGAAACACCATATATTTT
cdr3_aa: CASSLGRVGNTIYF

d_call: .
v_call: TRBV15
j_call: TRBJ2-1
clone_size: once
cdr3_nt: TGTGCCACCAGCAGAGATCGCGGAGGGTCCGGTGAGCAGTTCTTC
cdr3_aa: CATSRDRGGSGEQFF

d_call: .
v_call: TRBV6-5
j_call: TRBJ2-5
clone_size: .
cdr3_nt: TGTGCCAGCAGTTACTCCCCGCGTTCTGAGACCCAGTACTTC
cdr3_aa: CASSYSPRSETQYF

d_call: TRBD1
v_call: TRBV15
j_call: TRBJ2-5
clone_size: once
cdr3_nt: TGTGCCACCAGCAGAGGTACAGGGGGAGAGACCCAGTACTTC
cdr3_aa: CATSRGTGGETQYF

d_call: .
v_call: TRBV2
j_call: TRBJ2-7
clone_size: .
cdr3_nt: TGTGCCAGCAGTGATGGCGACGGGCTCTACGAGCAGTACTTC
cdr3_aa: CASSDGDGLYEQYF

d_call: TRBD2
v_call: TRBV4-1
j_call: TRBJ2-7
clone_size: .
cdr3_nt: TGCGCCAGCAGCCATTCGACCGGGAGGGCAAAGAGGAGCGAGCAGTACTTC
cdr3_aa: CASSHSTGRAKRSEQYF

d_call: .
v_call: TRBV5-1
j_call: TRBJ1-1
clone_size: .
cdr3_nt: TGCGCCAGCAGCTTAGGGGTTCGGAACACTGAAGCTTTCTTT
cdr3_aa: CASSLGVRNTEAFF

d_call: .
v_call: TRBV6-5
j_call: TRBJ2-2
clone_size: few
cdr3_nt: TGTGCCAGCAGGGCGGACGTAGCCGGGGAGCTGTTTTTT
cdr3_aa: CASRADVAGELFF

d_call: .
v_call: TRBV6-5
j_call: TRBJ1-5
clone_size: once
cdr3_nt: TGTGCCAGCAGTTACTCGGCCAGGGGCAATCAGCCCCAGCATTTT
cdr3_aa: CASSYSARGNQPQHF

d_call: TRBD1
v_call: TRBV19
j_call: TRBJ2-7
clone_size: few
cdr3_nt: TGTGCCAGTAGTATGAGCGCCCCGGGACAGGGCCTCGAGCAGTACTTC
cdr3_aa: CASSMSAPGQGLEQYF

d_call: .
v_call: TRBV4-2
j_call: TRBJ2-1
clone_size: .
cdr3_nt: TGTGCCAGCAGCCGAGGACAATCGTACAATGAGCAGTTCTTC
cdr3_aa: CASSRGQSYNEQFF

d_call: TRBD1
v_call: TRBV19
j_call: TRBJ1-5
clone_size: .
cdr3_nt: TGTGCCCCCCGCGGGACAGGAGGCAATCAGCCCCAGCATTTT
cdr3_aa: CAPRGTGGNQPQHF

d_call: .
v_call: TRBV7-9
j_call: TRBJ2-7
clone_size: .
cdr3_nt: TGTGCCAGCAGCCAACAGGGATCCTACGAGCAGTACTTC
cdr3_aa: CASSQQGSYEQYF

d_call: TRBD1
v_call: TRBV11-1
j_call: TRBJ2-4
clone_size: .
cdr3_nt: TGTGCCAGCAGCAGTACTAACAGGGACAGAAAAAACATTCAGTACTTC
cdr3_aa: CASSSTNRDRKNIQYF

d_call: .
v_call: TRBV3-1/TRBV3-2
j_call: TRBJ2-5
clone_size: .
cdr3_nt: TGTGCCAGCAGCCAAGAGGACATGGGCCCAAACCAAGAGACCCAGTACTTC
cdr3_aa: CASSQEDMGPNQETQYF

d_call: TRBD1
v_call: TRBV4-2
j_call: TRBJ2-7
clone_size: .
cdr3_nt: TGTGCCAGCAGCCAAGATTACAGGGGAACAAGGAACGAGCAGTACTTC
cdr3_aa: CASSQDYRGTRNEQYF

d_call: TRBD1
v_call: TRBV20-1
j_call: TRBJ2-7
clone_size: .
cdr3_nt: TGCAGTGCTAGTAGGGGGCAATACGAGCAGTACTTC
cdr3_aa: CSASRGQYEQYF